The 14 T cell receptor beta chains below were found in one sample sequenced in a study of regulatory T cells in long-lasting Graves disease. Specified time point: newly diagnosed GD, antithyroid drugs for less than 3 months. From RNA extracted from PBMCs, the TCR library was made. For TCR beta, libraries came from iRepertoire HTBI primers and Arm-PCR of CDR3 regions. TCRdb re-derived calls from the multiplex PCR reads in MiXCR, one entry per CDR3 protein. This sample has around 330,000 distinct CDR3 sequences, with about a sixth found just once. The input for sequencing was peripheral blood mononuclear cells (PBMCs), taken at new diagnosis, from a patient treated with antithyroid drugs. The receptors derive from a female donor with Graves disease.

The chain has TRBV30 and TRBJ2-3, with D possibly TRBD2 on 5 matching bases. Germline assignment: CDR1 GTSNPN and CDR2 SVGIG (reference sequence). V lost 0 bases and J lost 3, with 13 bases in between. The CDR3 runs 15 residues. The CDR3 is CAWSVRRALTDTQYF. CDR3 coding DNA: TGTGCCTGGAGTGTAAGGCGGGCCTTAACAGATACGCAGTATTTT.

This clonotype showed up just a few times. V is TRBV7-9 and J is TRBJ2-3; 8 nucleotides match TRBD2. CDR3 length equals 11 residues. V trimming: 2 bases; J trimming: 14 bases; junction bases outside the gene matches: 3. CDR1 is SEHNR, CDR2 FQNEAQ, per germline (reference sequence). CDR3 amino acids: CASSLSGLGYF. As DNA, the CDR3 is TGTGCCAGCAGCTTATCGGGACTAGGGTATTTT.

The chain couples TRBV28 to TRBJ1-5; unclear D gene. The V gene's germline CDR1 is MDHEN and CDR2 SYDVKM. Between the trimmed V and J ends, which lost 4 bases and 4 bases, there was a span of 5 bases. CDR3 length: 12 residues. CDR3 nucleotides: TGTGCCAGCAGTTGGTCGAATCAGCCCCAGCATTTT. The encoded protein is CASSWSNQPQHF.

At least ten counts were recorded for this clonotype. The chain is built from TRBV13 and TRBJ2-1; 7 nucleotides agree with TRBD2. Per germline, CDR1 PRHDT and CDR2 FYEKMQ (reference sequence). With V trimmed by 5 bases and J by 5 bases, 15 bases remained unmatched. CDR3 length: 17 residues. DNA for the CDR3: TGTGCCAGCAGCAGAGCGGGGCCAGGCTGGACACACAATGAGCAGTTCTTC. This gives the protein CASSRAGPGWTHNEQFF.

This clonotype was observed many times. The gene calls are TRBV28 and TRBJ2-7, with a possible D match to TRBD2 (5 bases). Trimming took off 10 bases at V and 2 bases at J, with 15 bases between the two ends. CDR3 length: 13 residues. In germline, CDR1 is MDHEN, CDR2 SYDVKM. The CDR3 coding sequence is TGTGCCACCGAGGGAACAGCCACCTACGAGCAGTACTTC. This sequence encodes CATEGTATYEQYF.

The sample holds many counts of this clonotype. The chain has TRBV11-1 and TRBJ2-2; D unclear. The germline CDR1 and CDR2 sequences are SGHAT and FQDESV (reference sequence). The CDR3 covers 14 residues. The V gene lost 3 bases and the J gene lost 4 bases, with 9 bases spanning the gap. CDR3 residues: CASSLSWGTGELFF. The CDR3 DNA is TGTGCCAGCAGCTTGAGTTGGGGCACCGGGGAGCTGTTTTTT.

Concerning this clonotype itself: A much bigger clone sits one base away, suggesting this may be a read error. The CDR3 coding sequence is TGTGCCACCAGTGATTTGCAGGGTTACGAGACTAGCGGGGAGGCTGGTGAGCAGTACTTC. Translation gives CATSDLQGYETSGEAGEQYF. The V and J genes are TRBV24-1 and TRBJ2-5; the match to TRBD2 covers 11 bases. The germline CDR1 and CDR2 sequences are KGHDR and SFDVKD. V was clipped by 0 bases and J by 11 bases; unmatched bases: 22. The CDR3 extends over 20 amino acids.

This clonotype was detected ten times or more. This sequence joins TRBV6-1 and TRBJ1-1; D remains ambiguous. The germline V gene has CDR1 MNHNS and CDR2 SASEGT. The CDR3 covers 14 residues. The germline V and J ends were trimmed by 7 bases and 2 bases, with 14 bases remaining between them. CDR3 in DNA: TGTGCCAGCAATCTAGGGCAGGCCAACACTGAAGCTTTCTTT. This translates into CASNLGQANTEAFF.

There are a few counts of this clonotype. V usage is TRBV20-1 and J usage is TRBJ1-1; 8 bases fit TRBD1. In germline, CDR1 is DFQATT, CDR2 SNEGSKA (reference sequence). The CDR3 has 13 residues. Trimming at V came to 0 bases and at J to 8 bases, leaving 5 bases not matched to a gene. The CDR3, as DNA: TGCAGTGCTAGAGACTTCGGACAGGGAGAAGCTTTCTTT. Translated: CSARDFGQGEAFF.

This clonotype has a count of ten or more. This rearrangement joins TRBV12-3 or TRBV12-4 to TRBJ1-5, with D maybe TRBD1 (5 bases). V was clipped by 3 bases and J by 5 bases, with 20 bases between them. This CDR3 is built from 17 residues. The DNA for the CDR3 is TGTGCCAGCAGTTTGGGGGGTGTCAGTCCTCGATATCAGCCCCAGCATTTT. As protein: CASSLGGVSPRYQPQHF.

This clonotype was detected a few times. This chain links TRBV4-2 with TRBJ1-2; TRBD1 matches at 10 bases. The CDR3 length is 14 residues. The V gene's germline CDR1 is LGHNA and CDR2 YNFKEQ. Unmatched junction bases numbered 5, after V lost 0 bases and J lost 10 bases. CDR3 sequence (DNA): TGTGCCAGCAGCCAAGAAGGGGACAGGGGTGACTACACCTTC. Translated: CASSQEGDRGDYTF.

Written as DNA, the CDR3 is TGTGCCAGCAGCTTAAGGGATGGCTACACCTTC. Its protein is CASSLRDGYTF. The genes are TRBV7-9 and TRBJ1-2; no definite D call. Per germline, CDR1 SEHNR and CDR2 FQNEAQ (reference sequence). The germline V and J ends were trimmed by 2 bases and 6 bases, with 4 bases remaining between them. CDR3 length: 11 amino acids.

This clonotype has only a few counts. CDR3 loop: CASIGVQGGTKNIQYF. The CDR3 region has the DNA TGTGCCAGTATTGGGGTACAGGGAGGGACCAAAAACATTCAGTACTTC. The rearrangement links TRBV19 to TRBJ2-4, with D maybe TRBD2 (7 bases). Germline-derived CDR1 and CDR2 are LNHDA and SQIVND (reference sequence). The germline V and J ends were trimmed by 7 bases and 2 bases, with 18 bases remaining between them. The CDR3 length is 16 residues.

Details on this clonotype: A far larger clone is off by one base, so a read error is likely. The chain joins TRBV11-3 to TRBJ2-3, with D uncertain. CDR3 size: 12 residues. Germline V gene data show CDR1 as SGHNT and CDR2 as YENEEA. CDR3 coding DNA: TGTGCCAGCGGCTTAGGCTCGGATACGCAGTATTTT. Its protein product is CASGLGSDTQYF.